The clone carrying this TCR beta chain has at least ten counts. The data are from a study of T cells in Graves' hyperthyroidism and ophthalmopathy. Amplified regions were TCR beta CDR3 sequences from RNA transcripts. The TCR CDR3 first-round RT-PCR relied on the HTBI primer set. From the multiplex PCR reads, TCRdb called clonotypes with MiXCR, one entry per CDR3 protein. The sample contains 530,000 or so distinct CDR3 sequences, roughly a quarter of which appear only once. Germline values: CDR1 DFQATT, CDR2 SNEGSKA (reference sequence). The CDR3 has 11 residues. V lost 4 bases and J lost 2, with 6 bases in between.

Material: blood. The rearrangement uses TRBV20-1 and TRBJ2-7; D possibly corresponds to TRBD2 (5 bases). The receptor's source is a woman in her twenties or thirties with Graves' ophthalmopathy. DNA of the CDR3: TGCAGTGCTAACGGGGCCTACGAGCAGTACTTC. This sequence encodes CSANGAYEQYF.